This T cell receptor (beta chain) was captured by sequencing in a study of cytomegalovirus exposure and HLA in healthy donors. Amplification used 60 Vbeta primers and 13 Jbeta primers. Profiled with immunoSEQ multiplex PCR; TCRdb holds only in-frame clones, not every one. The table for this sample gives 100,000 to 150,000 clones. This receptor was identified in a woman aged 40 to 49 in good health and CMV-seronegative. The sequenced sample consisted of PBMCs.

The CDR3 bases are TGTGCCAGCAGCGCCCGGGACACCCCTACGACCCAGTACTTC. Translated: CASSARDTPTTQYF. The chain joins TRBV9 to TRBJ2-5; TRBD1 might be the D (6 bases). CDR1 and CDR2 from the germline V gene are SGDLS and YYNGEE. The CDR3 extends over 14 amino acids. The germline V and J ends were trimmed by 3 bases and 7 bases, with 16 bases remaining between them.